The clone carrying this T cell receptor beta chain is medium-sized within its sample. Its antigen remains unknown. CDR3 and TCR beta VDJ profiling relied on a genomic DNA template. TCRdb processed the reads anew with MiXCR; each CDR3 protein has one entry. The repertoire has tens of thousands of distinct CDR3 sequences, 65% to 80% of them found once; the top ten carry approximately 22%. The source of the sample is a study of CD8+CD57+ T cells in acquired aplastic anemia. Study-wide results and caveats: Sharing between patients and controls was observed for roughly 30 CD8+ CDR3 sequences.

This CDR3 is 12 amino acids long. V lost 3 bases and J lost 5, with 7 bases in between. The sequence was obtained from a human donor in good health, serving as a control. What was sequenced was sorted CD4+, CD8+, or CD8+CD57+ T cells (not recorded which) from PBMCs. This chain connects TRBV12-3 or TRBV12-4 to TRBJ2-5, with D possibly matching TRBD1 (5 bases). CDR3 loop: CASSFPGETQYF. DNA for the CDR3: TGTGCCAGCAGTTTTCCAGGGGAGACCCAGTACTTC.